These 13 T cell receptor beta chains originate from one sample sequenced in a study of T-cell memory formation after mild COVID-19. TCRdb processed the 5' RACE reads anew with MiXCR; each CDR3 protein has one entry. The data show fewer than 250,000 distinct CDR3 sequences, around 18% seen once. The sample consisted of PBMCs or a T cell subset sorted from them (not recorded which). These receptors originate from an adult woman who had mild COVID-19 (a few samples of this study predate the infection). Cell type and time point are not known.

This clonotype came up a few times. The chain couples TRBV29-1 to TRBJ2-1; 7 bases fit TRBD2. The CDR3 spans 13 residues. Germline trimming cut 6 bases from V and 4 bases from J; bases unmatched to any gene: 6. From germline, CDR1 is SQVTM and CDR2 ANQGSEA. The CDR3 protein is CSVGGYLYNEQFF. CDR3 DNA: TGCAGCGTGGGGGGGTACCTGTACAATGAGCAGTTCTTC.

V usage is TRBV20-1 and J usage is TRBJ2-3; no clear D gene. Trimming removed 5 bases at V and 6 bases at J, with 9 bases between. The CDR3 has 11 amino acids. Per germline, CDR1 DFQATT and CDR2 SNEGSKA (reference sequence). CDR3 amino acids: CSAPRWDTQYF. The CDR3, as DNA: TGCAGTGCTCCCCGCTGGGATACGCAGTATTTT.

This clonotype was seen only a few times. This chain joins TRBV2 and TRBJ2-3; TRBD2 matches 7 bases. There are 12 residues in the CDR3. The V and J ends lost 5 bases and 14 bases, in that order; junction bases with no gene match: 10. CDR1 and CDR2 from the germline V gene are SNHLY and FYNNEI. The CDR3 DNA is TGTGCCAGCAGTCCCAAGGGCGGGAGTTTGTATTTT. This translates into CASSPKGGSLYF.

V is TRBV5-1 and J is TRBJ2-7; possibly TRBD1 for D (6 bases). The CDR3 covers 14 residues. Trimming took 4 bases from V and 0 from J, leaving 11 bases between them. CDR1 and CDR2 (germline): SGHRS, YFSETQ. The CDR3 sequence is CASSVGQNSYEQYF. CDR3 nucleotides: TGCGCCAGCAGCGTTGGACAGAACTCCTACGAGCAGTACTTC.

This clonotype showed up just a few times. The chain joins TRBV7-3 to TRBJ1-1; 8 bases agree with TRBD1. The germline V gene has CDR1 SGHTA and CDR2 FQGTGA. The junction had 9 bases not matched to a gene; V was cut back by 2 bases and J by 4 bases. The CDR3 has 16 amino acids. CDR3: CASSLRGQGAGTEAFF. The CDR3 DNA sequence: TGTGCCAGCAGCTTACGGGGGCAGGGGGCTGGCACTGAAGCTTTCTTT.

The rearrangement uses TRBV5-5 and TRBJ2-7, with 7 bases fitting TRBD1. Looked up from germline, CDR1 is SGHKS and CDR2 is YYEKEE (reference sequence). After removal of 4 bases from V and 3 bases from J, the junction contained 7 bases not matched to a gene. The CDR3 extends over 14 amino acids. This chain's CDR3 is CASSTDRDHYEQYF. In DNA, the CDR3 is TGTGCCAGCAGCACCGACAGGGATCACTACGAGCAGTACTTC.

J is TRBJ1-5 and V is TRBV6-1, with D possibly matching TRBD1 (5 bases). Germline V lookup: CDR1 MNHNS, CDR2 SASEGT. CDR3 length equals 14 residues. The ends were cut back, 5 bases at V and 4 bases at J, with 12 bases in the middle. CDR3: CASSPGGVNQPQHF. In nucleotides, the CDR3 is TGTGCCAGCAGTCCCGGGGGGGTGAATCAGCCCCAGCATTTT.

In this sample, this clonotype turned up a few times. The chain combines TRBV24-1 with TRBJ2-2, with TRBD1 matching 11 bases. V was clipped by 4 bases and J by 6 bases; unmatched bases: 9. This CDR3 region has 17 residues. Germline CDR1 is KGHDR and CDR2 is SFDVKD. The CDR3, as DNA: TGTGCCACCAGTGACAGCGGGACAGGGGGGCTGTCCGGGGAGCTGTTTTTT. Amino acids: CATSDSGTGGLSGELFF.

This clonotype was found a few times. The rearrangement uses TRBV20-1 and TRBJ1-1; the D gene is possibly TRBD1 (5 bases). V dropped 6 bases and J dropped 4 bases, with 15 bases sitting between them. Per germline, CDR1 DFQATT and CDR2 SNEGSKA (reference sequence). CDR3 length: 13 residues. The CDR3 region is CSAPQSGGTEAFF. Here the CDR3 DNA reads TGCAGTGCCCCCCAGTCCGGGGGCACTGAAGCTTTCTTT.

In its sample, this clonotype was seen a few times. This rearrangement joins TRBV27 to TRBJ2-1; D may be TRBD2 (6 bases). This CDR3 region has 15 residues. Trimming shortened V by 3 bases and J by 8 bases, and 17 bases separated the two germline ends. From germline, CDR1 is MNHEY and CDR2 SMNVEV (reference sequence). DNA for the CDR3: TGTGCCAGCAGTTTGGCAACCTGGAGCGGGTATGAGCAGTTCTTC. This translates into CASSLATWSGYEQFF.

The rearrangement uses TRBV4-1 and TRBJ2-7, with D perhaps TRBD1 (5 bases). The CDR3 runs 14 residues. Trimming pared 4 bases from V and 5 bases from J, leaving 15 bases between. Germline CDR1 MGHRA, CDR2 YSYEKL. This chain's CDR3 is CASSPGRQQNEQYF. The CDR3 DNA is TGCGCCAGCAGCCCAGGCAGACAGCAAAACGAGCAGTACTTC.

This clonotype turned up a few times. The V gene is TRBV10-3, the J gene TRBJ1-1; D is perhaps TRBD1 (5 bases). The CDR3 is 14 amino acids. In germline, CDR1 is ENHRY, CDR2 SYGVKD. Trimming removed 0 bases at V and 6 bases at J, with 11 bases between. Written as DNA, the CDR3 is TGTGCCATCAGTGAGTCCGGGGGAGGAGCTGAAGCTTTCTTT. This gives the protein CAISESGGGAEAFF.

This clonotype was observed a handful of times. CDR3 nucleotides: TGTGCTAGTGGGACGGCTGCGAGAGATACGCAGTATTTT. Protein sequence: CASGTAARDTQYF. The rearrangement links TRBV12-5 to TRBJ2-3, with D hard to call. Deletions cut 6 bases from V and 5 bases from J, with 12 bases between. The CDR3 is made up of 13 amino acids. Germline V CDR1 and CDR2: LGHNT, FRNRAP.